The present entry profiles one TCR beta chain with its context. Trimming at V came to 7 bases and at J to 4 bases, leaving 6 bases not matched to a gene. The germline V gene encodes CDR1 SGHRS and CDR2 YFSETQ. This CDR3 spans 13 amino acids. The data belong to a study of cytomegalovirus exposure and HLA in healthy donors. Amplification used 60 Vbeta primers and 13 Jbeta primers. TCRdb's table, derived via immunoSEQ multiplex PCR, lists solely in-frame clones and lacks some. The sample consists of over 150,000 clones, approximately 80% of them appearing once. Sample: PBMCs. V is TRBV5-1 and J is TRBJ2-3; 7 nucleotides align to TRBD1. This sequence originates from a middle-aged woman in good health and CMV-seropositive. The CDR3 DNA reads as TGCGCCAGCGTTCTGACAGGGTCAGATACGCAGTATTTT. Its translation is CASVLTGSDTQYF.